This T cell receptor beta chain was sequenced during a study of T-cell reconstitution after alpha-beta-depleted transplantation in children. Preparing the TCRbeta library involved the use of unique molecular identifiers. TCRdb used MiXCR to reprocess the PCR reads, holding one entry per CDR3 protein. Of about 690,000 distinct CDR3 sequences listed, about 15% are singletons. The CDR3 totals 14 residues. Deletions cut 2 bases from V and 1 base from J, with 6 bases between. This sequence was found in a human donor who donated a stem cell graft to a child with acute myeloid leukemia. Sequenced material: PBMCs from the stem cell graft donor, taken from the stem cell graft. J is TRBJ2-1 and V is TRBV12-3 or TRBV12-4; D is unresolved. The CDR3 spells CASSLLESYNEQFF. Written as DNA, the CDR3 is TGTGCCAGCAGTTTACTAGAGTCCTACAATGAGCAGTTCTTC.